The clone carrying this T cell receptor beta chain was seen a handful of times. The repertoire was sequenced with immunoSEQ multiplex PCR; TCRdb's copy has only in-frame clones and lacks some. The sample yields some 45,000 clones, roughly 80% seen once. V was pared by 0 bases and J by 3 bases, with 3 bases between. This CDR3 spans 13 amino acids. Germline lookup yields CDR1 SGHAT and CDR2 FQNNGV. This sample is drawn from a study of blood T cell repertoires in COVID-19. The chain recombines TRBV11-2 with TRBJ1-5; D is unresolved. Sequenced: peripheral blood. The TCR was taken from a human donor in a cohort sampled during active COVID-19. CDR3 sequence: CASSLDLNQPQHF. In nucleotides, the CDR3 is TGTGCCAGCAGCTTAGATCTCAATCAGCCCCAGCATTTT.